This T cell receptor beta chain is from a study of persistence of HIV-infected CD4 T cells (dated by TCRdb to about 2020). In the study overall: The median time participants had been on suppressive ART was about eight years. Peripheral blood samples of up to 180 mL were obtained at multiple time points, with the exception of a couple of participants, for whom leukapheresis was performed at a single time point. Anti-CD3/anti-CD28 stimulation activated a higher proportion of cells, with a lower memory fraction, than antigen stimulation. CMV- and HIV-1 Gag-responding CD4+ T cells were isolated from ART-treated individuals so that antigen-driven clonal expansion of HIV-1-infected cells could be examined. Proviral sequencing was used to assess clonality among infected cells, whereas TCRbeta sequencing gauged the clonality of all cells within each sorted population. For the TCR cluster analysis across participants, fewer than ten participants were included for CMV and about seven participants for Gag.

What the research found in general, with its limitations: Because the TCR analyses were done in bulk, restricting them to just the rare CMV-responding cells that actually carried HIV-1 proviruses was not possible. A correlation was observed between TCR oligoclonality and proviral oligoclonality within the same sorted populations. Antigen-responding cells were enriched for expanded CDR3beta sequences that were degenerate, which suggests that CD4+ responses to CMV and Gag underwent convergent selection. TCRbeta richness in CMV- and Gag-responding cells was significantly lower than in anti-CD3/anti-CD28-responding cells; CMV-responding cells had higher oligoclonality than CD3/CD28-stimulated and Gag-responding cells. Few individuals were included in the study, and only a limited range of antigens was tested.

The sample's treatment or condition label, in plain terms: suppressive antiretroviral therapy. As a nonspecific positive control representing the CD4+ T cell repertoire, the cells were stimulated with anti-CD3/anti-CD28 magnetic beads. Sorting of responding CD4+ T cells was based on upregulation of both CD40 ligand and CD69. HIV-1-infected adults in whom suppressive ART had been started during chronic infection were enrolled as participants. Participants had undetectable plasma HIV-1 RNA below 50 copies/mL for at least 4 years. To be included, participants needed a CD4+ T cell count above 400 cells/uL and a positive CMV serology. Before stimulation, PBMCs were isolated using density centrifugation and depleted of CD8+ T cells. For around 19 hours, the CD8-depleted PBMCs were stimulated with anti-CD28/CD49d costimulation, a CD40-blocking antibody, and enfuvirtide to prevent new infections. Cell sorting was performed on a Beckman Coulter MoFlo Legacy or XDP sorter, and dead cells were excluded with propidium iodide. Genomic DNA was extracted with the QIAamp DNA Mini Kit for samples above one million cells, otherwise with the Quick-DNA Microprep Kit.

Concerning this clone: The target of this receptor is not known. Base qualities are not at hand, and no much larger clone is one base apart.

The immunoSEQ hsTCRB assay version 4 in survey mode was used to sequence TCRbeta repertoires from genomic DNA. Genomic DNA was diluted to around 9.4 ng/uL, and up to roughly 1 ug per sample was used for TCRbeta sequencing. The source study handled its data this way. Analysis of the TCRbeta data was done in ImmunoSeq Analyzer 3.0, and diversity was computed on productive nucleotide rearrangements. Using the Immunarch R package, the improved Chao index served to estimate lower-bound TCR diversity and the Gini coefficient served to estimate clonality. When different nucleotide rearrangements encoded the same CDR3beta amino acid sequence, each rearrangement was treated as a distinct clonotype. Differential abundance analysis found TCRbeta sequences that were significantly enriched in antigen-responding cells compared with anti-CD3/anti-CD28-activated cells. Using predicted peptide-MHC specificity as the basis, GLIPH2 grouped TCRs into clusters, both for each participant individually and for the merged data sets that combined participants. As stored in TCRdb, this immuneACCESS dataset retains in-frame rearrangements with V and J assigned. A fraction of the clones does not appear; measured against another copy, unresolved V genes explain less than half of the discrepancy, and the remainder lacks a known reason. The DNA was the basis for D and trimming; V, J and clone size are from that table. A total of tens of thousands of clones appear in this sample, 88% of them only once. The biggest ten clones account for under 0.55% of the sample.

V drops 4 bases and J drops 3 bases, leaving 10 bases in between. The CDR3 numbers 13 residues from cysteine through phenylalanine. Only the CDR3 part of the read is kept: 39 bases, read in frame from the first base. CDR1 and CDR2 are read off the germline V gene (reference sequence) as GTSNPN and SVGIG. The rearrangement joined TRBV30 to TRBJ1-5; confidence is insufficient to name the D gene. The receptor was derived from an adult woman with HIV who was CMV-seropositive. This specimen was CD4+ T cells sorted from PBMCs after approximately 19-hour stimulation, taken from a patient who received antiretroviral therapy. The cell subset or site label here, explained by the study, means: CD40L+CD69+ CD4 T cells responding to anti-CD3/anti-CD28 beads, representing the overall repertoire. The DNA sequence reads TGTGCCTGGACTCAGGCCTACAATCAGCCCCAGCATTTT. Its product reads: CAWTQAYNQPQHF.